These 7 T cell receptor beta chains came from one sample sequenced in a study of blood T cell repertoires in COVID-19. Produced via immunoSEQ multiplex PCR; TCRdb's table is partial and in-frame only. The table records fewer than 80,000 clones, 86% of them present only once. Material: peripheral blood. The receptors shown here come from a man older than 75 with COVID-19, enrolled during active disease.

With respect to this clone: A much more abundant neighbour one base away suggests this may be a read error. This CDR3 is also generated by other DNA sequences in the sample. The gene calls are TRBV10-2 and TRBJ2-7, with 14 positions matching TRBD2. Germline lookup yields CDR1 WSHSY and CDR2 SAAADI. This CDR3 is 19 amino acids long. Written as DNA, the CDR3 is TGCGCCAGCAGTGAGTTGGCCGGGACTAGCGGGGGCGCCGCATACGAGCAGTACTTT. Translation: CASSELAGTSGGAAYEQYF.

The CDR3 sequence is CASSLGQLNRNTIYF. The DNA for the CDR3 is TGTGCCAGCAGTTTGGGGCAGCTAAACAGAAACACCATATATTTT. The chain employs TRBV28 and TRBJ1-3, with a possible D match to TRBD1 (5 bases). Germline CDR1 is MDHEN and CDR2 is SYDVKM. CDR3 size: 15 residues. V gave up 3 bases and J gave up 5 bases, with 14 bases separating them. The variable domain in full, completed from reference TRBV28 and TRBJ1-3, reads DVKVTQSSRYLVKRTGEKVFLECVQDMDHENMFWYRQDPGLGLRLIYFSYDVKMKEKGDIPEGYSVSREKKERFSLILESASTNQTSMYLCASSLGQLNRNTIYFGEGSWLTVV.

V is TRBV9 and J is TRBJ1-2; D is unclear. Trimming pared 4 bases from V and 4 bases from J, leaving 14 bases between. CDR1 and CDR2 from the germline V gene are SGDLS and YYNGEE. The CDR3 spans 14 residues. The CDR3 region is CASSTDGETYGYTF. The CDR3 nucleotides read TGTGCCAGCAGCACCGACGGGGAAACCTATGGCTACACCTTC.

The chain employs TRBV15 and TRBJ2-5; 9 bases are shared with TRBD2. The CDR3 is made up of 17 amino acids. Germline CDR1 is LNHNV and CDR2 is YYDKDF (reference sequence). The ends lost 1 base at V and 4 bases at J; junction bases unmatched: 10. In DNA, the CDR3 is TGTGCCACCAGCAGAGCTCCCGTCAGCGGGGGGATAGAGACCCAGTACTTC. It yields the protein CATSRAPVSGGIETQYF. Drawing the rest from reference TRBV15 and TRBJ2-5, the complete variable domain is DAMVIQNPRYQVTQFGKPVTLSCSQTLNHNVMYWYQQKSSQAPKLLFHYYDKDFNNEADTPDNFQSRRPNTSFCFLDIRSPGLGDTAMYLCATSRAPVSGGIETQYFGPGTRLLVL.

This chain joins TRBV7-3 and TRBJ1-2; 7 nucleotides align to TRBD1. J lost 5 bases, V lost 2 bases, and 2 bases had no gene match. The CDR3 length is 13 residues. Germline CDR1 is SGHTA and CDR2 is FQGTGA. CDR3 nucleotide sequence: TGTGCCAGCAGCTTATCAGGGGGTTATGGCTACACCTTC. This encodes CASSLSGGYGYTF.

This chain's CDR3 is CASSFSGRPSANEKLFF. The CDR3 nucleotides read TGTGCCAGCTCTTTTTCGGGGAGGCCTTCGGCTAATGAAAAACTGTTTTTT. V gene TRBV18 combines with J gene TRBJ1-4; D remains ambiguous. Germline-derived CDR1 and CDR2 are KGHSH and LQKENI. The CDR3 covers 17 residues. Trimming shortened V by 6 bases and J by 3 bases, and 20 bases separated the two germline ends.

The gene calls are TRBV20-1 and TRBJ1-1; unclear D gene. The V end lost 0 bases, the J end lost 5 bases, and 4 bases lay between the germline ends. Germline loops: CDR1 DFQATT, CDR2 SNEGSKA (reference sequence). The CDR3 spans 11 residues. This CDR3 reads CSARDRTEAFF. CDR3 coding DNA: TGCAGTGCTAGAGATCGGACTGAAGCTTTCTTT.